Presented here are 31 T cell receptor beta chains from one specimen sequenced in a study of CD8+CD57+ T cells in acquired aplastic anemia. Genomic DNA templated the TCR beta VDJ and CDR3 profiling. TCRdb re-called the reads through MiXCR, storing one row per CDR3 protein. The sample lists a few hundred thousand distinct CDR3 sequences; about two thirds were seen once. Material for sequencing was sorted CD4+, CD8+, or CD8+CD57+ T cells (not recorded which) from PBMCs. The receptors were sampled from a human donor in good health, serving as a control.

This chain uses TRBV20-1 with TRBJ1-2; D not certain. CDR1 and CDR2 (germline): DFQATT, SNEGSKA (reference sequence). The CDR3 extends over 12 amino acids. The CDR3 region has the DNA TGCAGCGTTGAATGGGGTAATGAAGCCTACACCTTC. This translates into CSVEWGNEAYTF.

Comments on this clonotype: At one end the junction does not follow the germline gene, possibly because of a read error. V gene TRBV9 combines with J gene TRBJ1-2, with D perhaps TRBD1 (5 bases). The germline CDR1 and CDR2 sequences are SGDLS and YYNGEE. The CDR3 spans 14 residues. This chain's CDR3 is CASSLGRRGYGYSF. CDR3 nucleotide sequence: TGTGCCAGCAGCTTAGGACGACGGGGCTATGGTTACTCCTTC.

Concerning this clonotype: The junction does not match germline at one end; this may be a read error. V usage is TRBV7-7 and J usage is TRBJ1-5; no definite D call. This CDR3 has 15 amino acids. Germline CDR1 reads SSHAT; CDR2 reads FNYEAQ (reference sequence). In nucleotides, the CDR3 is TGTGCTAGCAGCTTAAACCGGAATGAAAAACTGTTTTTTCATTTT. Translating gives CASSLNRNEKLFFHF.

This chain connects TRBV9 to TRBJ1-4; D unresolved. This CDR3 has 13 residues. CDR1 is SGDLS and CDR2 is YYNGEE in the germline V gene. Trimming took 7 bases from V and 7 from J, leaving 14 bases between them. The CDR3 region has the DNA TGTGCCAGCCGTTCTGGGGATGGTGAAAAACTGTTTTTT. This sequence encodes CASRSGDGEKLFF.

A note on this clonotype: At one of its ends the junction is not consistent with the germline gene, which may arise from a read error. The chain combines TRBV7-4 with TRBJ1-2, with D perhaps matching TRBD1 (5 bases). The germline gives CDR1 SGHVT, CDR2 SQSDAQ. CDR3 length: 14 residues. The CDR3 DNA sequence: TGTGCCAGCAGCTCCTCGCACGGGGCCGCAAGCTACCCCTTC. This codes for CASSSSHGAASYPF.

J is TRBJ1-6 and V is TRBV7-2; D unresolved. The CDR3 loop spans 12 amino acids. The V gene's germline CDR1 is SGHTA and CDR2 FQGNSA. Trimming left V 1 base short and J 12 bases short, with 7 bases between. CDR3 amino acids: CASSLEVEPLHF. The CDR3 coding sequence is TGTGCCAGCAGCTTAGAGGTGGAACCCCTCCACTTT.

There are many counts of this clonotype. The chain employs TRBV29-1 and TRBJ2-3; no reliable D call. The V gene lost 4 bases and the J gene lost 3 bases, with 5 bases spanning the gap. The CDR3 loop spans 11 amino acids. The V gene's germline CDR1 is SQVTM and CDR2 ANQGSEA. The chain's CDR3 is CSVVGTDTQYF. The DNA for the CDR3 is TGCAGCGTTGTGGGAACAGATACGCAGTATTTT.

Turning to this clonotype: The conserved closing phenylalanine or tryptophan is absent in this CDR3, likely reflecting a read error. Because the CDR3's place on the DNA is in doubt, the DNA is left out and the CDR3 is given as listed by TCRdb. This chain connects TRBV7-4 to TRBJ2-1; the table assigns TRBD1, which was not confirmed against the DNA. Inclusive of both ends, the CDR3 amounts to 14 amino acids. In germline, CDR1 is SGHVT, CDR2 SQSDAQ. Here the CDR3 reads CASSLGGGGSGQNY.

On this clonotype: The conserved closing phenylalanine or tryptophan is absent in this CDR3, likely reflecting a read error. Because the CDR3's place on the DNA is in doubt, the DNA is left out and the CDR3 is given as listed by TCRdb. This chain links TRBV15 with TRBJ2-5. The CDR3 spans 11 residues, counting both ends. Per the germline V gene, CDR1 is LNHNV and CDR2 is YYDKDF (reference sequence). CDR3 sequence: CATSMGDEQNT.

This rearrangement joins TRBV20-1 to TRBJ2-1; 8 bases line up with TRBD2. The CDR3 has 15 amino acids. Germline CDR1 reads DFQATT; CDR2 reads SNEGSKA (reference sequence). V was clipped by 0 bases and J by 5 bases; unmatched bases: 6. CDR3 DNA: TGCAGTGCTAGAGATGGCGGGAGGCAAGACAATGAGCAGTTCTTC. Its protein is CSARDGGRQDNEQFF.

The chain is built from TRBV7-3 and TRBJ1-4, with D possibly TRBD1 on 5 matching bases. The V gene's germline CDR1 is SGHTA and CDR2 FQGTGA. Between the trimmed V and J ends, which lost 4 bases and 6 bases, there was a span of 12 bases. CDR3 length: 14 residues. CDR3 loop: CASSSSTAYEKLFF. The CDR3 nucleotides are TGTGCCAGCAGCTCCTCGACAGCTTATGAAAAACTGTTTTTT.

With respect to this clonotype: Sequence at one end of the junction differs from germline and may be a read error. The J gene is TRBJ1-1, the V gene TRBV5-1, with D tentatively TRBD1 (6 bases). The CDR3 is 14 amino acids. Germline CDR1 is SGHRS and CDR2 is YFSETQ. CDR3 protein: CASSQKGGGDEAFF. As DNA, the CDR3 is TGTGCCAGCAGCCAGAAAGGGGGAGGAGATGAAGCTTTCTTT.

The chain recombines TRBV6-5 with TRBJ1-1, with D possibly TRBD1 on 6 matching bases. Germline CDR1 and CDR2: MNHEY and SVGAGI. The germline V and J ends were trimmed by 10 bases and 7 bases, with 25 bases remaining between them. The CDR3 covers 15 residues. This CDR3 is CATQSLGRGYNEAFF. The CDR3 region has the DNA TGTGCCACTCAGTCTCTCGGCAGGGGTTATAATGAAGCTTTCTTT.

This clonotype showed up many times. The J gene is TRBJ1-5, the V gene TRBV6-1, with TRBD1 matching 12 bases. J was trimmed by 4 bases and V by 6 bases; bases with no gene match: 10. CDR1 is MNHNS, CDR2 SASEGT, per germline. The CDR3 has 17 amino acids. CDR3 coding DNA: TGTGCCAGCAGAGTTTCCGGGACAGGGGGCCCTAATCAGCCCCAGCATTTT. This encodes CASRVSGTGGPNQPQHF.

V is TRBV5-1 and J is TRBJ2-7, with D perhaps matching TRBD2 (6 bases). V lost 4 bases to trimming and J lost 6 bases, with 20 bases between them. In germline, CDR1 is SGHRS, CDR2 YFSETQ. The CDR3 spans 15 residues. The chain's CDR3 is CASSPRGEDGPEQYF. CDR3 nucleotides: TGCGCCAGCAGCCCCCGCGGGGAGGATGGCCCCGAGCAGTACTTC.

The V call is TRBV11-2, the J call TRBJ2-7; TRBD2 aligns across 8 bases. The CDR3 is made up of 15 amino acids. The junction had 5 bases not matched to a gene; V was cut back by 0 bases and J by 4 bases. Germline CDR1 and CDR2: SGHAT and FQNNGV. The chain's CDR3 is CASSLDRAGGYEQYV. CDR3 bases: TGTGCCAGCAGCTTAGATCGCGCGGGAGGTTACGAGCAGTACGTC.

V is TRBV7-3 and J is TRBJ2-2; possible D gene TRBD1, 5 bases. The CDR3 extends over 14 amino acids. Per germline, CDR1 SGHTA and CDR2 FQGTGA. The germline V and J ends were trimmed by 2 bases and 4 bases, with 8 bases remaining between them. CDR3 sequence: CASSLWGVTGELFF. For the CDR3, the DNA is TGTGCCAGCAGCTTATGGGGCGTCACCGGGGAGCTGTTTTTT.

CDR3 loop: CASSRDILAEAFF. In DNA, the CDR3 is TGTGCCAGCAGCAGAGATATTCTGGCTGAAGCTTTCTTT. The chain employs TRBV7-3 and TRBJ1-1; D gene uncertain. V shed 5 bases and J shed 6 bases, with 13 bases lying between them. The length of the CDR3 is 13 residues. From germline, CDR1 is SGHTA and CDR2 FQGTGA.

The chain has TRBV12-3 or TRBV12-4 and TRBJ1-2; 7 bases fit TRBD1. With V trimmed by 4 bases and J by 3 bases, 5 bases remained unmatched. This CDR3 has 14 residues. The CDR3 DNA reads TGTGCCAGCAGTTCCGGACAGGCGTACTATGGCTACACCTTC. It yields the protein CASSSGQAYYGYTF.

The sample holds one count of this clonotype. The gene calls are TRBV25-1 and TRBJ1-6, with D possibly TRBD1 on 6 matching bases. The CDR3 runs 16 residues. V shed 8 bases and J shed 4 bases, with 18 bases lying between them. Germline V gene sequence: CDR1 MGHDK, CDR2 SYGVNS. The CDR3 is CASCRGSTSYNSPLHF. CDR3 in DNA: TGTGCCAGCTGCAGGGGATCGACGTCTTATAATTCACCCCTCCACTTT.

This chain links TRBV24-1 with TRBJ2-1; D not resolved. The CDR3 contains 13 residues. From germline, CDR1 is KGHDR and CDR2 SFDVKD. Deletions cut 4 bases from V and 9 bases from J, with 12 bases between. The CDR3 coding sequence is TGTGCCACCAGTGACCCCGGCGTTGGTGAGCAGTTCTTC. The encoded protein is CATSDPGVGEQFF.

The chain joins TRBV20-1 to TRBJ1-5; 8 nucleotides match TRBD1. Per germline, CDR1 DFQATT and CDR2 SNEGSKA (reference sequence). The CDR3 totals 12 residues. CDR3 amino acids: CSARQGNKHQHF. The CDR3 bases are TGCAGCGCCAGACAGGGGAACAAGCACCAGCATTTT.

The chain joins TRBV12-3 or TRBV12-4 to TRBJ2-5; 8 positions match TRBD1. After removal of 5 bases from V and 1 base from J, the junction contained 6 bases not matched to a gene. The CDR3 consists of 15 residues. CDR3 DNA sequence: TGTGCCAGCAGTCAGACAGGGGCGTTCCAAGAGACCCAGTACTTC. Translation gives CASSQTGAFQETQYF.

The rearrangement joins TRBV5-1 to TRBJ2-2; D might be TRBD2 (5 bases). This CDR3 is built from 15 residues. Trimming shortened V by 0 bases and J by 7 bases, and 13 bases separated the two germline ends. Germline lookup yields CDR1 SGHRS and CDR2 YFSETQ. In nucleotides, the CDR3 is TGCGCCAGCAGCTTGGCGGGATGTGGAAACGGGGAGCTGTTTTTT. This encodes CASSLAGCGNGELFF.

V and J are TRBV6-5 and TRBJ2-6; 10 bases fit TRBD1. The V gene end was trimmed by 9 bases and the J gene end by 3 bases; junction bases not matched to a gene: 17. This CDR3 is 19 amino acids long. Germline V gene data show CDR1 as MNHEY and CDR2 as SVGAGI. The CDR3 is CASSKSDGTGDFGANVLTF. In nucleotides, the CDR3 is TGTGCCAGTAGTAAATCGGACGGGACAGGGGACTTTGGGGCCAACGTCCTGACTTTC.

Ten or more counts support this clonotype. This chain joins TRBV4-1 and TRBJ1-2, with 7 bases aligning to TRBD1. J lost 3 bases, V lost 3 bases, and 10 bases had no gene match. The CDR3 contains 16 residues. Germline CDR1 MGHRA, CDR2 YSYEKL. The CDR3 spells CASSHARGGGDYGYTF. Written as DNA, the CDR3 is TGCGCCAGCAGCCACGCCCGGGGAGGGGGCGACTATGGCTACACCTTC.

CDR3 nucleotides: TGTGCCAGCAGCCCACGGCAGAACTATGGCTACACCTTC. Its translation is CASSPRQNYGYTF. The J gene is TRBJ1-2, the V gene TRBV5-4; D ambiguous. Trimming cost V 4 bases and J 2 bases, with 9 bases left between them. The CDR3 is made up of 13 amino acids. CDR1 and CDR2 (germline): SGHNT, YYREEE (reference sequence).

This chain links TRBV2 with TRBJ1-1; perhaps TRBD1 as D (5 bases). Germline V gene sequence: CDR1 SNHLY, CDR2 FYNNEI. The CDR3 is made up of 13 amino acids. The CDR3 protein is CGGKQRGGTEAFF. In DNA, the CDR3 is TGTGGCGGCAAACAAAGGGGTGGCACTGAAGCTTTCTTT.

On this clonotype itself: Sequence at one end of the junction differs from germline and may be a read error. The chain joins TRBV7-3 to TRBJ1-6, with D uncertain. This CDR3 has 14 residues. Per the germline V gene, CDR1 is SGHTA and CDR2 is FQGTGA. The CDR3 protein is CASSLRRWNSLLHF. The CDR3 DNA is TGTGCCAGCAGCTTAAGGCGGTGGAATTCACTCCTCCACTTT.

The chain joins TRBV12-3 or TRBV12-4 to TRBJ2-7; 12 positions match TRBD2. J lost 1 base, V lost 1 base, and 2 bases had no gene match. This CDR3 has 16 residues. CDR3 region: CASSLGLAGASYEQYF. In DNA form, the CDR3 reads TGTGCCAGCAGTTTAGGACTAGCGGGGGCGTCCTACGAGCAGTACTTC.

This rearrangement joins TRBV29-1 to TRBJ1-6, with a possible D match to TRBD1 (5 bases). CDR1 and CDR2 (germline): SQVTM, ANQGSEA. The CDR3 sequence is 14 residues long. Deletions cut 7 bases from V and 11 bases from J, with 21 bases between. CDR3 loop: CSARDQGRVAPLHF. CDR3 in DNA: TGCAGCGCTAGAGATCAGGGCAGGGTCGCACCCCTCCACTTT.